The clone carrying this T cell receptor beta chain was detected once. No antigen is known for it. This sample was taken from a study of T cell responses to AZD1222 COVID-19 vaccine. V lost 7 bases, J lost 0 bases, and 15 bases lay in between. This CDR3 region has 15 residues. Looked up from germline, CDR1 is MNHEY and CDR2 is SMNVEV (reference sequence). The assay was immunoSEQ multiplex PCR, and TCRdb's table has in-frame clones only and misses some. The sample has over 100,000 clones, under 90% seen once; the top ten hold approximately 20%. Study findings and constraints: Spike as a whole was targeted by vaccine-associated CD4 TCRs, dominant at 160-218 and 743-854. All repertoire sampling was performed exclusively after the peak T cell response.

The clonotype comes from an adult in good health. J is TRBJ1-2 and V is TRBV27; D is unclear. The source was peripheral blood, collected on day 0 of AZD1222 vaccination. The CDR3 reads CASKDTVLANYGYTF. CDR3 sequence (DNA): TGTGCCAGCAAAGACACAGTTTTAGCTAACTATGGCTACACCTTC.